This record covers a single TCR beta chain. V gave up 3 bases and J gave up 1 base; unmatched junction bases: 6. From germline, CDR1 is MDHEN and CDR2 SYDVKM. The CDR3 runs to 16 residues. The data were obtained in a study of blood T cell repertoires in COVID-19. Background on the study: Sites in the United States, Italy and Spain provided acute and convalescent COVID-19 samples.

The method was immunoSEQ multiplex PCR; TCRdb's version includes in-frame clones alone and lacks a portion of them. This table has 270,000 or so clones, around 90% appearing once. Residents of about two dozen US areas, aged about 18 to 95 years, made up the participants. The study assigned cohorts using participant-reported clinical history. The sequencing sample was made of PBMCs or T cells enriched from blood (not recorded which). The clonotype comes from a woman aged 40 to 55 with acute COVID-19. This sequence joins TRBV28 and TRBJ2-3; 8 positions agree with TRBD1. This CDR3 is CASSFIRDRCTDTQYF. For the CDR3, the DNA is TGTGCCAGCAGTTTCATAAGGGACAGGTGCACAGATACGCAGTATTTT.